This T cell receptor beta chain was captured by sequencing in a study of blood T cell repertoires in COVID-19. This CDR3 region has 12 residues. Germline V gives CDR1 SGHTA, CDR2 FQGNSA. Trimming shortened V by 4 bases and J by 8 bases, and 9 bases separated the two germline ends. Authors' processing steps: Reference gene primer amplification yielded estimated nucleated cell counts. Profiling relied on immunoSEQ multiplex PCR, and the TCRdb table lists in-frame clones only, not all of them. Clone size and V and J calls were adopted from that table, with D and trimming inferred from the DNA. The profile shows 250,000 to 300,000 clones, approximately 90% of them singletons.

What was sequenced was peripheral blood. The clonotype originates from an older woman with acute or convalescent COVID-19. V gene TRBV7-2 combines with J gene TRBJ1-5, with D unresolved. CDR3 in amino acids: CASSSVQEPQHF. CDR3 coding DNA: TGTGCCAGCAGCTCTGTCCAGGAGCCCCAGCATTTT.